This is a list of T cell receptor beta chains from one sample in a study of cytomegalovirus exposure and HLA in healthy donors. The method was immunoSEQ multiplex PCR; TCRdb's version includes in-frame clones alone and lacks a portion of them. This table holds some 90,000 clones, roughly 71% found once. Input material: PBMCs. These receptors all stem from a man in his fifties or sixties in good health and CMV-seronegative. Both conserved end residues are trimmed from each CDR3. Clone size, where shown, is once, few, many, or a class for clones that have expanded.

v_gene	abundance	j_gene	CDR3aa
TRBV5-1	.	TRBJ1-5	ASSLEGLYQPQH
TRBV5-1	.	TRBJ2-3	ASSLIRTGTDTQY
TRBV7-2	.	TRBJ1-3	ASSFSRDRGNTIY
TRBV29-1	.	TRBJ1-1	SVEVSEGTEAF
TRBV11-1	.	TRBJ1-1	ASSFTGGIEAF
TRBV6-6	few	TRBJ2-6	ASGRGANVLT
TRBV2	few	TRBJ1-4	ASNRGNEKLF
TRBV2	.	TRBJ1-1	ASSERNDRENTEAF
TRBV7-9	once	TRBJ1-1	ASSLVQAMNTEAF
TRBV9	.	TRBJ2-1	ASSLRLADISYNEQF
TRBV27	once	TRBJ2-3	ASSSPSTRGTDTQY
TRBV4-2	.	TRBJ1-2	ASSPGRGAAGYT
TRBV30	.	TRBJ2-5	AWDSGSRETQY
TRBV30	.	TRBJ2-2	AWNSRVNTGELF
TRBV7-9	few	TRBJ2-1	ASSSDKGDLNEQF
TRBV9	.	TRBJ1-6	ASKVGTGAGSPLH
TRBV28	.	TRBJ1-2	ASSSPQGMGYGYT
TRBV15	.	TRBJ1-2	ATSRAPGVDYGYT
TRBV28	.	TRBJ2-5	ASTVGAGKRGGETQY
TRBV7-2	.	TRBJ2-3	ASSLGTPSTDTQY
TRBV7-2	once	TRBJ1-3	ASSFTGVGNTIY
TRBV6-6	.	TRBJ2-3	ASNQIPDGTQY
TRBV4-3	few	TRBJ1-2	ASSQDVAGGAVSGYT
TRBV11-3	.	TRBJ1-1	ASTRGPENTEAF
TRBV4-1	.	TRBJ1-4	ASSQDSRGRLEKLF
TRBV19	.	TRBJ2-5	ASSGGAGKETQY
TRBV29-1	.	TRBJ2-7	SAEGGLAGGSYEQY
TRBV5-6	.	TRBJ2-3	ASRPLAGADTQY
TRBV19	.	TRBJ2-3	ASRSTGLAVPTDTQY
TRBV7-9	few	TRBJ1-1	ASSPIPGAGEAF
TRBV11-2	.	TRBJ1-4	ASSQRQGPNEKLF
TRBV28	.	TRBJ1-4	ASSLGQHNEKLF
TRBV7-2	.	TRBJ1-1	ASSLQGTTEAF
TRBV7-2	.	TRBJ1-1	ASSSQVNTEAF
TRBV7-6	.	TRBJ2-2	ASSARTSLNTGELF
TRBV19	.	TRBJ1-5	ASSIKQGPQPQH
TRBV11-1	few	TRBJ1-1	ASSVRRTNTEAF
TRBV28	few	TRBJ1-1	ASSYRRRQGFTEAF
TRBV19	.	TRBJ2-2	ASRRQLNTGELF
TRBV5-1	.	TRBJ2-3	ASSLEPLAGDGGDTQY
TRBV5-1	.	TRBJ2-5	ASSLEVGGETQY
TRBV4-2	once	TRBJ2-3	ASSLYRTSGRQRSTDTQY
TRBV13	.	TRBJ2-1	ASSLDRGGAGINEQF
TRBV5-6	once	TRBJ1-2	ASSLARVQGLYGYT
TRBV27	.	TRBJ2-3	ASSRPGLAGTDTQY
TRBV19	.	TRBJ1-6	ASSIDTGGGSPLH
TRBV15	.	TRBJ2-3	ATSRGLADSTDTQY
TRBV2	.	TRBJ2-1	ARGLAGVGSSYNEQF